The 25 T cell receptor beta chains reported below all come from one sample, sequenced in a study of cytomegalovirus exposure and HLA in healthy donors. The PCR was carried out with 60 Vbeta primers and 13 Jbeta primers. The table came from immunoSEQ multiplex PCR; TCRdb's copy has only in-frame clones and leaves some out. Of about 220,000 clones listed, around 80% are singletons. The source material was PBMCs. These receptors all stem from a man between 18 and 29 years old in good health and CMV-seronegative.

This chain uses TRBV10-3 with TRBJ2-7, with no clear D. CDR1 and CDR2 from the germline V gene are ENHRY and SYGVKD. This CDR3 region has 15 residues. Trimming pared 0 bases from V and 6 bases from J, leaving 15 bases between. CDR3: CAISESAGPVLEQYF. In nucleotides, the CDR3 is TGTGCCATCAGTGAGTCGGCAGGTCCCGTCCTCGAGCAGTACTTC.

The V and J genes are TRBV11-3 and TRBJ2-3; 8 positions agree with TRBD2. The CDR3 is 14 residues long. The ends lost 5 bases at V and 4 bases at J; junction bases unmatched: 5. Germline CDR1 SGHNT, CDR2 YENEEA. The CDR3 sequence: CASSIGLAPDTQYF. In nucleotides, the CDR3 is TGTGCCAGCAGCATAGGACTAGCCCCAGATACGCAGTATTTT.

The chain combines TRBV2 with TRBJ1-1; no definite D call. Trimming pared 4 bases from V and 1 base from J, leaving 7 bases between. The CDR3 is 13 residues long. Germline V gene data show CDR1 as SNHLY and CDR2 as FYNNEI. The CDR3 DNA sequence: TGTGCCAGCAGTGCCACATCGAACACTGAAGCTTTCTTT. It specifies CASSATSNTEAFF. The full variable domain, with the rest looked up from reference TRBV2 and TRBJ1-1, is EPEVTQTPSHQVTQMGQEVILRCVPISNHLYFYWYRQILGQKVEFLVSFYNNEISEKSEIFDDQFSVERPDGSNFTLKIRSTKLEDSAMYFCASSATSNTEAFFGQGTRLTVV.

DNA of the CDR3: TGTGCCAGCAGCCCCGGGACTAGCGGGGGTAACACCGGGGAGCTGTTTTTT. Translating it yields CASSPGTSGGNTGELFF. V gene TRBV5-4 combines with J gene TRBJ2-2; 14 bases are shared with TRBD2. The germline CDR1 and CDR2 sequences are SGHNT and YYREEE (reference sequence). The CDR3 runs to 17 residues. With 4 bases clipped from V and 2 bases from J, the junction kept 4 bases outside the gene matches.

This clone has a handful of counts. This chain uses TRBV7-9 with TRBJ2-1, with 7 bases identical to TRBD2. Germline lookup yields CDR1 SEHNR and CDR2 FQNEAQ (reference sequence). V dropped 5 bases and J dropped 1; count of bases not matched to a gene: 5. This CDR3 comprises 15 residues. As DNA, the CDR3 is TGTGCCAGCAGCCGGACTAGTGGGTCCTACAATGAGCAGTTCTTC. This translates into CASSRTSGSYNEQFF. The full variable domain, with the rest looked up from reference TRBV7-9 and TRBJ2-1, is DTGVSQNPRHKITKRGQNVTFRCDPISEHNRLYWYRQTLGQGPEFLTYFQNEAQLEKSRLLSDRFSAERPKGSFSTLEIQRTEQGDSAMYLCASSRTSGSYNEQFFGPGTRLTVL.

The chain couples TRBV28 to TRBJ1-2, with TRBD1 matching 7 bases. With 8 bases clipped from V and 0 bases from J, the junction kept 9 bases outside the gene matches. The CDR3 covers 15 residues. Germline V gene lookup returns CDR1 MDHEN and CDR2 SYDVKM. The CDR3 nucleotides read TGTGCCAGCGGCCGGGCGGGACAGACTAACTATGGCTACACCTTC. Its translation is CASGRAGQTNYGYTF.

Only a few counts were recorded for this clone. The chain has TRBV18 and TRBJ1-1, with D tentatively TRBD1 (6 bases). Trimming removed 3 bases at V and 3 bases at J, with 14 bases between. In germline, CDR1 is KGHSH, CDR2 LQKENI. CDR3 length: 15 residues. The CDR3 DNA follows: TGTGCCAGCTCACCGTATGGCAGGGGAGACACTGAAGCTTTCTTT. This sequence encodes CASSPYGRGDTEAFF.

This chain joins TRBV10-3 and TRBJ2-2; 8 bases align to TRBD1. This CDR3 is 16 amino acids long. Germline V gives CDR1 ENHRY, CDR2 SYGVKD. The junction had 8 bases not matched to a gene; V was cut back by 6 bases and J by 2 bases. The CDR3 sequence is CAIRKTGQDNTGELFF. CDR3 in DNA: TGTGCCATCAGAAAGACGGGACAGGACAACACCGGGGAGCTGTTTTTT.

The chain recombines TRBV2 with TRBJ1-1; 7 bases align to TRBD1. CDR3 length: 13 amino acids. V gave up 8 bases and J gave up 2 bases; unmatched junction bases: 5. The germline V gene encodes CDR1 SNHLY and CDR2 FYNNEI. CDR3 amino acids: CASGTEGNTEAFF. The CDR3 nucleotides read TGTGCCAGCGGGACAGAGGGCAACACTGAAGCTTTCTTT. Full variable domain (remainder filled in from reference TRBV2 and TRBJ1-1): EPEVTQTPSHQVTQMGQEVILRCVPISNHLYFYWYRQILGQKVEFLVSFYNNEISEKSEIFDDQFSVERPDGSNFTLKIRSTKLEDSAMYFCASGTEGNTEAFFGQGTRLTVV.

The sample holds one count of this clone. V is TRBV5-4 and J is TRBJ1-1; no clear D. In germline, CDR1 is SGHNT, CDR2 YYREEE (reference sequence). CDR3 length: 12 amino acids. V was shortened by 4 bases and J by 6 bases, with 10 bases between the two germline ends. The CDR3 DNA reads TGTGCCAGCAGCGCCTGGGCCGCTGAAGCTTTCTTT. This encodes CASSAWAAEAFF.

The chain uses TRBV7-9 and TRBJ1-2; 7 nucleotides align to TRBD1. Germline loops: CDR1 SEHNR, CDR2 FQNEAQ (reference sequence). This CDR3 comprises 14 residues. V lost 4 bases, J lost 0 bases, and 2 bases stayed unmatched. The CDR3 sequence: CASSWGQTNYGYTF. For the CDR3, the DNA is TGTGCCAGCAGCTGGGGACAGACTAACTATGGCTACACCTTC.

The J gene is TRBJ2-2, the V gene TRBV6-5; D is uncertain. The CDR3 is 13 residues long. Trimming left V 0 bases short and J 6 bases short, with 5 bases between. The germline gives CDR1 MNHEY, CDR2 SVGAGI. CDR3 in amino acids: CASSYSSAGELFF. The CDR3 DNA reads TGTGCCAGCAGTTACTCCTCGGCCGGGGAGCTGTTTTTT.

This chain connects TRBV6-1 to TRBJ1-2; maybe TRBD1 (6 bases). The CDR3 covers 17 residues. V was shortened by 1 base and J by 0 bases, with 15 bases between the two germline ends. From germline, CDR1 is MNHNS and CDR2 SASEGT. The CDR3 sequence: CASSEGARGSTNYGYTF. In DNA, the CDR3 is TGTGCCAGCAGTGAAGGGGCCAGGGGCTCTACTAACTATGGCTACACCTTC.

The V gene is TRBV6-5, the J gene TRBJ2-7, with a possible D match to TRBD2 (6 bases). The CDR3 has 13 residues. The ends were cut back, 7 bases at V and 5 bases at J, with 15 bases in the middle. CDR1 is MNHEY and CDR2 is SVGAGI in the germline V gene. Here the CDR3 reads CASTRGGTHEQYF. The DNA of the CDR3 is TGTGCCAGCACCCGCGGAGGGACCCACGAGCAGTACTTC.

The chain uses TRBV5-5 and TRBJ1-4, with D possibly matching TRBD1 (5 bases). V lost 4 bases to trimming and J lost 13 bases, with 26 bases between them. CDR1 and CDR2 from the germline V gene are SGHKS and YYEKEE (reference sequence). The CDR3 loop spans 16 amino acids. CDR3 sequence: CASSPASGTALEGLFF. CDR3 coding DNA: TGTGCCAGCAGCCCCGCTAGCGGGACGGCCCTTGAGGGACTGTTTTTT. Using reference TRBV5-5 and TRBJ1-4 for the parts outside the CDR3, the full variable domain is DAGVTQSPTHLIKTRGQQVTLRCSPISGHKSVSWYQQVLGQGPQFIFQYYEKEERGRGNFPDRFSARQFPNYSSELNVNALLLGDSALYLCASSPASGTALEGLFFGSGTQLSVL.

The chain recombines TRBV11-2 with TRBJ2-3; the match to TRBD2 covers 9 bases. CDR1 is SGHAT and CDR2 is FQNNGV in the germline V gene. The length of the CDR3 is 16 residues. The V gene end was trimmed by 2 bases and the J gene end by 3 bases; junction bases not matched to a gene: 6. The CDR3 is CASSLLSGSRTDTQYF. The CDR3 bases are TGTGCCAGCAGCTTACTTAGCGGGAGTAGGACAGATACGCAGTATTTT.

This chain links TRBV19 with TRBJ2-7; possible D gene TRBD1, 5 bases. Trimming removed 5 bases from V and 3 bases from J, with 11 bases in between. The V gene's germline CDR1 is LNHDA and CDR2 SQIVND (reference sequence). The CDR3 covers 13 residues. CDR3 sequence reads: CASSYDSFYEQYF. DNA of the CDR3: TGTGCCAGTAGTTACGACAGTTTCTACGAGCAGTACTTC.

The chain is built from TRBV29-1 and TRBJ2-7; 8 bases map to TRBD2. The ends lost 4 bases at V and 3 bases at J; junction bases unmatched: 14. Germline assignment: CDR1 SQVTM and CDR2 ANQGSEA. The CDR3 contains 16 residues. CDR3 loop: CSVASGAGGLGYEQYF. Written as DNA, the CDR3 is TGCAGCGTTGCCAGTGGGGCGGGAGGCCTAGGCTACGAGCAGTACTTC.

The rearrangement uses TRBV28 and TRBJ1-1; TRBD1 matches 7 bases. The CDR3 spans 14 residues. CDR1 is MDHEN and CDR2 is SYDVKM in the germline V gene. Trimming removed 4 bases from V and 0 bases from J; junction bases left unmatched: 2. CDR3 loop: CASSSGGMNTEAFF. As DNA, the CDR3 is TGTGCCAGCAGTTCAGGGGGGATGAACACTGAAGCTTTCTTT. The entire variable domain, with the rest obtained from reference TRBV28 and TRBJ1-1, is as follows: DVKVTQSSRYLVKRTGEKVFLECVQDMDHENMFWYRQDPGLGLRLIYFSYDVKMKEKGDIPEGYSVSREKKERFSLILESASTNQTSMYLCASSSGGMNTEAFFGQGTRLTVV.

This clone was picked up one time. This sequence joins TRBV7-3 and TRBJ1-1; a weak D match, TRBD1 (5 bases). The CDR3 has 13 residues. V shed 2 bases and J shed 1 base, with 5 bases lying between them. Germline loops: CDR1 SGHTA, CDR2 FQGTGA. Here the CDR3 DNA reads TGTGCCAGCAGCTTAGACAGGAACACTGAAGCTTTCTTT. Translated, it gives CASSLDRNTEAFF.

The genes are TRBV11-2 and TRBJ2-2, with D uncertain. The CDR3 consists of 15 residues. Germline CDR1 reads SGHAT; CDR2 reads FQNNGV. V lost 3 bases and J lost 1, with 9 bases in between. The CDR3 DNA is TGTGCCAGCAGCTTCTCGGCAGGGAACACCGGGGAGCTGTTTTTT. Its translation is CASSFSAGNTGELFF.

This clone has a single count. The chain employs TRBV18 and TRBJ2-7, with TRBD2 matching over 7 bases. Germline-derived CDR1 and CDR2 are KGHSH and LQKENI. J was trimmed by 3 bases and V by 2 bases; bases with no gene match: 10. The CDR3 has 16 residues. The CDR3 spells CASSPIRVGTNYEQYF. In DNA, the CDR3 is TGTGCCAGCTCACCAATTCGGGTCGGGACTAACTACGAGCAGTACTTC.

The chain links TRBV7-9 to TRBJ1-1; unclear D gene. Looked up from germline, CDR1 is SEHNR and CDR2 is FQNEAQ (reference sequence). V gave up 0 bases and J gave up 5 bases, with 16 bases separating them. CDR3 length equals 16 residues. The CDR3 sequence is CASSLAGERDWTEAFF. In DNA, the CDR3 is TGTGCCAGCAGCTTAGCCGGGGAACGGGATTGGACTGAAGCTTTCTTT.

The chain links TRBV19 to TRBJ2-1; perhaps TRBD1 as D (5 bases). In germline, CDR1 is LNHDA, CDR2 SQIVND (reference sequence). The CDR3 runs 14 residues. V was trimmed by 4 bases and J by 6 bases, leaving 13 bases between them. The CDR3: CASSTHQGANEQFF. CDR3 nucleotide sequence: TGTGCCAGTAGTACGCATCAGGGCGCCAATGAGCAGTTCTTC.

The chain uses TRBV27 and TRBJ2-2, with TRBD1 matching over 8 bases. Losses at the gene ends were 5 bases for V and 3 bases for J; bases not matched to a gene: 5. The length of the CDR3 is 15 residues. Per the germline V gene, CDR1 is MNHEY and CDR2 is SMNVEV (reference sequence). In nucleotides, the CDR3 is TGTGCCAGCAGTGCCGGACAGGGTCACACCGGGGAGCTGTTTTTT. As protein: CASSAGQGHTGELFF.